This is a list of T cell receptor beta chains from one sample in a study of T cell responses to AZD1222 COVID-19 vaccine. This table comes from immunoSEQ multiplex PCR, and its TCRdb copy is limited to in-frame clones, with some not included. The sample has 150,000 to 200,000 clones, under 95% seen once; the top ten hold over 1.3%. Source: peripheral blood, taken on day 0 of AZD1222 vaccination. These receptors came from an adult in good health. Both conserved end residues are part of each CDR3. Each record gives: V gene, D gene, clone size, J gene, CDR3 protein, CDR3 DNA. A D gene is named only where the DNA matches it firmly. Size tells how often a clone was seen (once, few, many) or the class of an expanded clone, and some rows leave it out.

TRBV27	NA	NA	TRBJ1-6	CASSNRGLPLHF	TGTGCCAGCAGTAACCGGGGACTGCCCCTCCACTTT
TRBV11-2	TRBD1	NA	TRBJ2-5	CASSRGQGRRETQYF	TGTGCCAGCAGCCGCGGACAGGGGAGGCGAGAGACCCAGTACTTC
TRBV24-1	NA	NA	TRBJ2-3	CATSVYPDTQYF	TGTGCCACCAGTGTTTACCCAGATACGCAGTATTTT
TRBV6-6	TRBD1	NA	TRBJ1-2	CASSQGGLNSNYGYTF	TGTGCCAGCAGTCAAGGGGGCTTAAACTCTAACTATGGCTACACCTTC
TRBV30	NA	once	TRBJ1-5	CAWSGRFNQPQHF	TGTGCCTGGAGTGGCAGGTTCAATCAGCCCCAGCATTTT
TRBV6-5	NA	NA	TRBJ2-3	CASSYSRQRGDTQYF	TGTGCCAGCAGTTACTCACGCCAACGGGGGGATACGCAGTATTTT
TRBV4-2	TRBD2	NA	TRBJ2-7	CASSQDLRRGSEQYF	TGTGCCAGCAGCCAAGACTTAAGGCGGGGGAGCGAGCAGTACTTC
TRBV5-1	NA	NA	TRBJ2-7	CASSSAGIDSYEQYF	TGCGCCAGCAGTAGTGCGGGGATTGACTCCTACGAGCAGTACTTC
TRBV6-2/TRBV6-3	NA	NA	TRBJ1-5	CASSYSNLGLTRRNQPQHF	TGTGCCAGCAGTTACTCGAATCTAGGGCTCACCCGGAGGAATCAGCCCCAGCATTTT
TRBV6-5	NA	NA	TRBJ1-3	CASSPVGRAGNTIYF	TGTGCCAGCAGTCCGGTGGGGAGGGCTGGAAACACCATATATTTT
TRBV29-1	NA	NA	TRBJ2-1	CSVEDPGSVGSYNEQFF	TGCAGCGTTGAAGATCCTGGGTCGGTAGGGAGCTACAATGAGCAGTTCTTC
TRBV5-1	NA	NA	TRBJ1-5	CASSPATGDGQPQHF	TGCGCCAGCAGCCCGGCAACCGGGGACGGTCAGCCCCAGCATTTT
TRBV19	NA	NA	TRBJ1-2	CASSIPRRRTDPNYGYTF	TGTGCCAGTAGTATACCCCGAAGAAGGACGGACCCTAACTATGGCTACACCTTC
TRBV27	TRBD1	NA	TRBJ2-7	CASAMGRGPYEQYF	TGTGCCAGCGCTATGGGCAGGGGGCCCTACGAGCAGTACTTC
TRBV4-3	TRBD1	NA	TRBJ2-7	CASSAGTGGYEQYF	TGCGCCAGCAGCGCCGGGACAGGGGGTTACGAGCAGTACTTC
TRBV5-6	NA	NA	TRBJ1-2	CASSRTRDSRSANYGYTF	TGTGCCAGCAGCCGGACCCGGGACTCCCGATCCGCCAACTATGGCTACACCTTC
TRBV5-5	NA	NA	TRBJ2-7	CASSWVRVSYEQYF	TGTGCCAGCAGCTGGGTCCGGGTCTCATACGAGCAGTACTTC
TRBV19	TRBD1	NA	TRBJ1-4	CASSTPGQGNEKLFF	TGTGCCAGTAGTACGCCCGGACAGGGAAATGAAAAACTGTTTTTT
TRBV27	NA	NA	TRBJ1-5	CASTERHDQPQHF	TGTGCCAGCACGGAACGTCACGATCAGCCCCAGCATTTT
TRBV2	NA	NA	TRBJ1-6	CAIHPRAGEERGSPLHF	TGTGCCATTCATCCGCGGGCAGGGGAGGAACGAGGTTCACCCCTCCACTTT